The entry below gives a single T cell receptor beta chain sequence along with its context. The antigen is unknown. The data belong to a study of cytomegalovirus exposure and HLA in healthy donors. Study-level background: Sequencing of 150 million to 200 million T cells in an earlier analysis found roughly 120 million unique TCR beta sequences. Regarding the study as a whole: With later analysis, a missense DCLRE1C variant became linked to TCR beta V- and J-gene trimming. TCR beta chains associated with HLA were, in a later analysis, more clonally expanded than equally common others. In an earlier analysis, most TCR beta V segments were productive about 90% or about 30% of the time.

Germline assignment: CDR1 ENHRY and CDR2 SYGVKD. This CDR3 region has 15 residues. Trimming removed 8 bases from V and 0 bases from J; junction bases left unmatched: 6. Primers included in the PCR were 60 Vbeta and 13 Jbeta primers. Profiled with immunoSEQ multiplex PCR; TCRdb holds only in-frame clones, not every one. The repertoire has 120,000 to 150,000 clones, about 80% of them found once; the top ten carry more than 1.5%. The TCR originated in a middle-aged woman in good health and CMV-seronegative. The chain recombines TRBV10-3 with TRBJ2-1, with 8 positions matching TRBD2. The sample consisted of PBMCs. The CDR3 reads CAIQAGADSYNEQFF. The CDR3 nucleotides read TGTGCCATCCAAGCGGGAGCCGACTCCTACAATGAGCAGTTCTTC.